Presented here are 25 T cell receptor beta chains from one specimen sequenced in a study of cytotoxic CD8 clonotypes in ibrutinib-treated CLL. Clones were read by immunoSEQ multiplex PCR, and TCRdb kept only the in-frame ones, dropping some. The table lists fewer than 85,000 clones, more than 75% of them singletons. Here the sequenced sample was PBMCs, taken after 12 months of ibrutinib treatment. The receptors here all came from a human donor with chronic lymphocytic leukemia.

V usage is TRBV28 and J usage is TRBJ2-5; D may match TRBD1 or TRBD2 (7 bases each). The CDR3 has 14 residues. The V end lost 6 bases, the J end lost 5 bases, and 16 bases lay between the germline ends. Germline V lookup: CDR1 MDHEN, CDR2 SYDVKM. Here the CDR3 reads CASSRGGQSETQYF. The CDR3 DNA sequence: TGTGCCAGCAGCAGGGGGGGACAGAGTGAGACCCAGTACTTC.

V usage is TRBV9 and J usage is TRBJ2-5, with 10 positions matching TRBD2. Germline V gene lookup returns CDR1 SGDLS and CDR2 YYNGEE. With 3 bases clipped from V and 3 bases from J, the junction kept 8 bases outside the gene matches. The CDR3 totals 16 residues. CDR3 in amino acids: CASSGTRTSGEETQYF. In nucleotides, the CDR3 is TGTGCCAGCAGCGGAACCCGGACTAGCGGAGAAGAGACCCAGTACTTC. Based on the CDR3 plus reference TRBV9 and TRBJ2-5, the full variable domain is DSGVTQTPKHLITATGQRVTLRCSPRSGDLSVYWYQQSLDQGLQFLIQYYNGEERAKGNILERFSAQQFPDLHSELNLSSLELGDSALYFCASSGTRTSGEETQYFGPGTRLLVL.

This clone was observed a single time. The chain is built from TRBV28 and TRBJ2-3, with 8 bases aligning to TRBD1. J was trimmed by 1 base and V by 5 bases; bases with no gene match: 14. This CDR3 contains 18 residues. Germline V gene data show CDR1 as MDHEN and CDR2 as SYDVKM. In DNA, the CDR3 is TGTGCCAGCAGTACCGGACAGGGACCGGCGGAGGGCACAGATACGCAGTATTTT. Translating gives CASSTGQGPAEGTDTQYF. Filled out from reference TRBV28 and TRBJ2-3, the complete variable domain reads DVKVTQSSRYLVKRTGEKVFLECVQDMDHENMFWYRQDPGLGLRLIYFSYDVKMKEKGDIPEGYSVSREKKERFSLILESASTNQTSMYLCASSTGQGPAEGTDTQYFGPGTRLTVL.

J is TRBJ1-2 and V is TRBV10-3; D is unclear. The CDR3 extends over 13 amino acids. Germline CDR1 is ENHRY and CDR2 is SYGVKD. Deletions cut 4 bases from V and 1 base from J, with 7 bases between. The CDR3 nucleotides are TGTGCCATCAGTGGGGCGGATAACTATGGCTACACCTTC. It codes for CAISGADNYGYTF.

This chain connects TRBV18 to TRBJ1-1, with D perhaps TRBD1 (6 bases). Germline values: CDR1 KGHSH, CDR2 LQKENI. CDR3 size: 13 residues. Between the trimmed V and J ends, which lost 10 bases and 0 bases, there was a span of 12 bases. The CDR3 loop is CATRTALNTEAFF. Written as DNA, the CDR3 is TGTGCCACCCGGACAGCCCTGAACACTGAAGCTTTCTTT.

This chain joins TRBV6-6 and TRBJ1-2; D gene ambiguous. This CDR3 is built from 13 residues. Trimming pared 4 bases from V and 4 bases from J, leaving 10 bases between. Looked up from germline, CDR1 is MNHNY and CDR2 is SVGAGI (reference sequence). The CDR3 region has the DNA TGTGCCAGCAGTTCACAGACACGCTATGGCTACACCTTC. Translating it yields CASSSQTRYGYTF.

J is TRBJ2-5 and V is TRBV15; D is uncertain. Germline CDR1 and CDR2: LNHNV and YYDKDF (reference sequence). The CDR3 loop spans 12 amino acids. V shed 8 bases and J shed 5 bases, with 12 bases lying between them. DNA of the CDR3: TGTGCCACCTCTGGCGACTGGGAGACCCAGTACTTC. Its translation is CATSGDWETQYF.

The chain recombines TRBV6-5 with TRBJ1-1; TRBD1 is a possible D gene (6 bases). CDR1 and CDR2 from the germline V gene are MNHEY and SVGAGI. The CDR3 is made up of 15 amino acids. Trimming removed 7 bases from V and 2 bases from J, with 17 bases in between. In nucleotides, the CDR3 is TGTGCCAGCACCCACGGGGCGGGGGCTAACACTGAAGCTTTCTTT. This encodes CASTHGAGANTEAFF.

This clone was seen once. The chain couples TRBV2 to TRBJ1-4; D might be TRBD1 (5 bases). The length of the CDR3 is 15 residues. V was pared by 8 bases and J by 0 bases, with 13 bases between. CDR1 and CDR2 from the germline V gene are SNHLY and FYNNEI. CDR3: CASVRTFATNEKLFF. CDR3 sequence (DNA): TGTGCCAGCGTAAGGACATTTGCAACTAATGAAAAACTGTTTTTT.

The CDR3 reads CSAPRLGGYTF. The CDR3 DNA reads TGCAGTGCCCCTCGCCTTGGTGGCTACACCTTC. The rearrangement links TRBV20-1 to TRBJ1-2; D is ambiguous. The V gene lost 6 bases and the J gene lost 7 bases, with 12 bases spanning the gap. This CDR3 is 11 amino acids long. Germline CDR1 and CDR2: DFQATT and SNEGSKA (reference sequence).

V gene TRBV9 combines with J gene TRBJ1-2; tentatively, D is TRBD1 (6 bases). The germline V gene has CDR1 SGDLS and CDR2 YYNGEE. This CDR3 is built from 12 residues. The germline V and J ends were trimmed by 7 bases and 4 bases, with 11 bases remaining between them. The CDR3 DNA follows: TGTGCCAGCGGACAGAACCTCTATGGCTACACCTTC. Translation: CASGQNLYGYTF.

This clone was observed at least ten times. The V and J genes are TRBV7-8 and TRBJ1-1, with D possibly TRBD1 on 5 matching bases. The CDR3 length is 13 residues. Germline CDR1 and CDR2: SGHVS and FQNEAQ. The V and J ends lost 6 bases and 4 bases respectively, with 12 bases between them. This CDR3 is CASSRDLGTEAFF. CDR3 bases: TGTGCCAGCAGTCGGGACCTCGGCACTGAAGCTTTCTTT.

This clone was seen only a few times. V usage is TRBV18 and J usage is TRBJ1-6, with no clear D. The V gene lost 3 bases and the J gene lost 8 bases, with 11 bases spanning the gap. CDR1 is KGHSH and CDR2 is LQKENI in the germline V gene. The CDR3 runs 14 residues. The CDR3 protein is CASSPTRNDSPLHF. For the CDR3, the DNA is TGTGCCAGCTCACCGACCCGGAACGATTCACCCCTCCACTTT.

The CDR3 reads CASSPQGRGVETQYF. The CDR3 DNA sequence: TGTGCCAGCTCACCCCAAGGAAGGGGGGTAGAGACCCAGTACTTC. The chain has TRBV18 and TRBJ2-5, with D tentatively TRBD1 or TRBD2 (6 bases each). Trimming pared 3 bases from V and 4 bases from J, leaving 15 bases between. This CDR3 is 15 amino acids long. In germline, CDR1 is KGHSH, CDR2 LQKENI.

The chain employs TRBV10-3 and TRBJ2-7, with D perhaps TRBD1 or TRBD2 (5 bases each). CDR1 is ENHRY and CDR2 is SYGVKD in the germline V gene. The CDR3 has 14 residues. V was pared by 4 bases and J by 0 bases, with 10 bases between. The CDR3 protein is CAISAGATSYEQYF. For the CDR3, the DNA is TGTGCCATCAGTGCCGGGGCCACCTCCTACGAGCAGTACTTC.

V gene TRBV18 combines with J gene TRBJ2-5; possibly TRBD2 for D (7 bases). Deletions cut 6 bases from V and 3 bases from J, with 17 bases between. Germline V gene lookup returns CDR1 KGHSH and CDR2 LQKENI. The CDR3 runs 15 residues. The CDR3 here is CASSPRGAAKETQYF. The CDR3 DNA is TGTGCCAGCTCCCCCCGGGGGGCCGCGAAAGAGACCCAGTACTTC.

V is TRBV27 and J is TRBJ2-7; D is unclear. The V gene's germline CDR1 is MNHEY and CDR2 SMNVEV (reference sequence). The CDR3 sequence is 13 residues long. The V gene lost 6 bases and the J gene lost 2 bases, with 11 bases spanning the gap. CDR3 amino acids: CASSPGRAYEQYF. In DNA, the CDR3 is TGTGCCAGCAGCCCCGGACGGGCCTACGAGCAGTACTTC.

The V and J genes are TRBV29-1 and TRBJ2-7, with D possibly TRBD1 on 6 matching bases. Germline V gives CDR1 SQVTM, CDR2 ANQGSEA. This CDR3 is 13 amino acids long. The V and J ends lost 2 bases and 3 bases respectively, with 11 bases between them. As DNA, the CDR3 is TGCAGCGTTGAACCACAGGGTGGCTACGAGCAGTACTTC. It encodes CSVEPQGGYEQYF.

The chain employs TRBV19 and TRBJ1-1; maybe TRBD1 (6 bases). The V end was cut by 7 bases, the J end by 4 bases, with 22 bases between. The CDR3 contains 16 residues. The germline V gene has CDR1 LNHDA and CDR2 SQIVND (reference sequence). The CDR3 DNA is TGTGCCAGTACCCGGCGGGGGCGGGGTATGGGCACTGAAGCTTTCTTT. Translating gives CASTRRGRGMGTEAFF.

Only one count was recorded for this clone. The chain recombines TRBV7-3 with TRBJ2-7, with D maybe TRBD1 (6 bases). The CDR3 covers 14 residues. Germline V CDR1 and CDR2: SGHTA, FQGTGA. Trimming stripped 5 bases from V and 6 bases from J, with 17 bases between. The CDR3 DNA is TGTGCCAGCAGCCTGGGGGCAGGGAATCCCGAGCAGTACTTC. Translating it yields CASSLGAGNPEQYF.

The CDR3 bases are TGTGCCAGCAGCTTAGGGGCAATCTATGGCTACACCTTC. Protein sequence: CASSLGAIYGYTF. The chain joins TRBV7-8 to TRBJ1-2; D remains ambiguous. V was shortened by 1 base and J by 4 bases, with 7 bases between the two germline ends. The CDR3 is 13 residues long. Germline V CDR1 and CDR2: SGHVS, FQNEAQ.

The J gene is TRBJ1-1, the V gene TRBV7-9, with 9 bases matching TRBD1. CDR3 length: 14 residues. The germline V gene has CDR1 SEHNR and CDR2 FQNEAQ (reference sequence). Germline trimming cut 3 bases from V and 4 bases from J; bases unmatched to any gene: 3. The CDR3 loop is CASSFVGQGTEAFF. The CDR3 region has the DNA TGTGCCAGCAGCTTCGTGGGACAGGGCACTGAAGCTTTCTTT.

The chain carries TRBV18 and TRBJ1-1; D may be TRBD1 (6 bases). The V gene lost 1 base and the J gene lost 0 bases, with 12 bases spanning the gap. This CDR3 is built from 16 residues. Germline V gene sequence: CDR1 KGHSH, CDR2 LQKENI. The DNA of the CDR3 is TGTGCCAGCTCACCACTGGCGGGGGCCATGAACACTGAAGCTTTCTTT. Translated, it gives CASSPLAGAMNTEAFF.

The gene calls are TRBV5-6 and TRBJ1-2; D not resolved. The V gene's germline CDR1 is SGHDT and CDR2 YYEEEE. Trimming took 0 bases from V and 2 from J, leaving 8 bases between them. The CDR3 totals 14 residues. The CDR3 bases are TGTGCCAGCAGCTTGGGCATGCCCAACTATGGCTACACCTTC. Its translation is CASSLGMPNYGYTF. Looking up the rest from reference TRBV5-6 and TRBJ1-2 gives the full variable domain: DAGVTQSPTHLIKTRGQQVTLRCSPKSGHDTVSWYQQALGQGPQFIFQYYEEEERQRGNFPDRFSGHQFPNYSSELNVNALLLGDSALYLCASSLGMPNYGYTFGSGTRLTVV.

This clone was detected only once. V gene TRBV28 combines with J gene TRBJ1-1; 7 nucleotides agree with TRBD1. This CDR3 is 14 amino acids long. Trimming removed 6 bases from V and 1 base from J; junction bases left unmatched: 5. Looked up from germline, CDR1 is MDHEN and CDR2 is SYDVKM. The DNA for the CDR3 is TGTGCCAGCAGCCGGACAGGCCCGAACACTGAAGCTTTCTTT. It codes for CASSRTGPNTEAFF.